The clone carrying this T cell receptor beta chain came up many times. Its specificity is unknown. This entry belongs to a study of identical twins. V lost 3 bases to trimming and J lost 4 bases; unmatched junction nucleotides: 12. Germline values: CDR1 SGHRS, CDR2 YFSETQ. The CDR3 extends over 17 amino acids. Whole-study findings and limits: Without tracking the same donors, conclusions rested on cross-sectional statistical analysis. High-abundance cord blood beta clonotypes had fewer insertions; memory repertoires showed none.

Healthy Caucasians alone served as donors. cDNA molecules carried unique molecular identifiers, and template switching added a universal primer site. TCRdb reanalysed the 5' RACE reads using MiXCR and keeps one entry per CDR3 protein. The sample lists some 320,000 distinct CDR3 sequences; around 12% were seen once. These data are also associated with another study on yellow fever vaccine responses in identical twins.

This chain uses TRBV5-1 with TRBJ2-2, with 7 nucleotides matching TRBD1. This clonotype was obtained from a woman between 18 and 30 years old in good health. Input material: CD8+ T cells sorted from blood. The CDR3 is CASSWDSPQPSTGELFF. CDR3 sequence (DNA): TGCGCCAGCAGCTGGGACAGCCCACAACCATCCACCGGGGAGCTGTTTTTT.